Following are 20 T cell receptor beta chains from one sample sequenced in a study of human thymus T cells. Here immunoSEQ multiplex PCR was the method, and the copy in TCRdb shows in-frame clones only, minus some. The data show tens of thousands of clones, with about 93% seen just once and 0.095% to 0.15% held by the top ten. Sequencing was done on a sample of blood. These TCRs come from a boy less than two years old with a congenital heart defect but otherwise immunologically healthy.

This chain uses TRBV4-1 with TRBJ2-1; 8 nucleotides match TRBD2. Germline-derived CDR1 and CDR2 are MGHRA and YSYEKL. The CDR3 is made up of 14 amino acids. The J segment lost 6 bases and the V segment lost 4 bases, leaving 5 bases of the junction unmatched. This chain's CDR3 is CASSPERGFNEQFF. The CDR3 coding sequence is TGCGCCAGCAGCCCAGAGCGGGGGTTCAATGAGCAGTTCTTC.

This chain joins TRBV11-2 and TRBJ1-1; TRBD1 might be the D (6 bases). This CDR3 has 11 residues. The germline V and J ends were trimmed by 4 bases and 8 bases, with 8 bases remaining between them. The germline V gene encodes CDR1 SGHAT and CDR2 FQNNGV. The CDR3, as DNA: TGTGCCAGCAGCTCGGGGGCAGAAGCTTTCTTT. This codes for CASSSGAEAFF.

In DNA, the CDR3 is TGTGCCAGCAGTTTACCCCTTGGGGGGGGCTTTGGAAACACCATATATTTT. Translated: CASSLPLGGGFGNTIYF. The chain combines TRBV28 with TRBJ1-3; D perhaps matches TRBD1 (6 bases). Germline V gene sequence: CDR1 MDHEN, CDR2 SYDVKM. The V end lost 2 bases, the J end lost 3 bases, and 17 bases lay between the germline ends. The CDR3 has 17 residues.

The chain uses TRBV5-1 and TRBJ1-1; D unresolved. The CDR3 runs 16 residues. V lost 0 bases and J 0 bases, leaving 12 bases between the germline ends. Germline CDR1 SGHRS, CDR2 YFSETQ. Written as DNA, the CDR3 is TGCGCCAGCAGCTTGGGGGCGAGTGACATGAACACTGAAGCTTTCTTT. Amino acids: CASSLGASDMNTEAFF.

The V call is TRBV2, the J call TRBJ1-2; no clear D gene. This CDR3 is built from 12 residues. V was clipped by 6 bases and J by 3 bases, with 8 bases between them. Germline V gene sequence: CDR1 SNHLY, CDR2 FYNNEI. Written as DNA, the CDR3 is TGTGCCAGCAGCCGGTGGGACTATGGCTACACCTTC. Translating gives CASSRWDYGYTF. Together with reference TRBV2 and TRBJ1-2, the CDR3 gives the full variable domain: EPEVTQTPSHQVTQMGQEVILRCVPISNHLYFYWYRQILGQKVEFLVSFYNNEISEKSEIFDDQFSVERPDGSNFTLKIRSTKLEDSAMYFCASSRWDYGYTFGSGTRLTVV.

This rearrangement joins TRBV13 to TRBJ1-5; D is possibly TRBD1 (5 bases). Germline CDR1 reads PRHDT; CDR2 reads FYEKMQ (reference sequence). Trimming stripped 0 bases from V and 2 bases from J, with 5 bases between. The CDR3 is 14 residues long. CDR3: CASSLGTGNQPQHF. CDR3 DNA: TGTGCCAGCAGCTTAGGGACAGGCAATCAGCCCCAGCATTTT.

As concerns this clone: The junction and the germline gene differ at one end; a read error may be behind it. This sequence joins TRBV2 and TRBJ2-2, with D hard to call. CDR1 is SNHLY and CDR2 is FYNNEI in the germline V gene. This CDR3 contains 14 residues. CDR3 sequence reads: CASTEGWRTGELFF. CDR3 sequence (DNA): TGTGCCAGCACTGAAGGGTGGCGCACCGGGGAGCTGTTTTTT.

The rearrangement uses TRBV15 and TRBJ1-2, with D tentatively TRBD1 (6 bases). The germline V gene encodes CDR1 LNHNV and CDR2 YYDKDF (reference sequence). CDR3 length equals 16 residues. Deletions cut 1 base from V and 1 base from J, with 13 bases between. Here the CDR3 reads CATSRVPGQFNYGYTF. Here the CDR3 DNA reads TGTGCCACCAGCAGAGTGCCCGGACAGTTTAACTATGGCTACACCTTC.

The CDR3, as DNA: TGCGCCAGCAGCGCTTCACAGTATCCGAACACCGGGGAGCTGTTTTTT. Its protein is CASSASQYPNTGELFF. V and J are TRBV5-1 and TRBJ2-2; D is uncertain. The V and J ends lost 4 bases and 0 bases respectively, with 13 bases between them. This CDR3 contains 16 residues. In germline, CDR1 is SGHRS, CDR2 YFSETQ.

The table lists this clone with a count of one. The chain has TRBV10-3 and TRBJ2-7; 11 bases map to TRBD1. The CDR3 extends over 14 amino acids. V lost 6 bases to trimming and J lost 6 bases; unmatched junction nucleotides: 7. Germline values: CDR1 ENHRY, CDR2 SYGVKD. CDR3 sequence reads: CAISGTGGRGEQYF. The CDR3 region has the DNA TGTGCCATCAGCGGGACAGGGGGACGGGGCGAGCAGTACTTC.

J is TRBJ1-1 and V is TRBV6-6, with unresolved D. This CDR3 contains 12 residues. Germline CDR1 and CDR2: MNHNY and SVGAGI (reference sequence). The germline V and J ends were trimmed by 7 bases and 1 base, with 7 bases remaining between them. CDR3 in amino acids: CASNFKNTEAFF. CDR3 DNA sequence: TGTGCCAGCAACTTCAAGAACACTGAAGCTTTCTTT.

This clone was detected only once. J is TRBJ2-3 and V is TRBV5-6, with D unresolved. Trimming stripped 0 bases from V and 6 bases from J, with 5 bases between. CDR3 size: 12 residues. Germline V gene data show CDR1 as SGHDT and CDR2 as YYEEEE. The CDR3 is CASSLGEDTQYF. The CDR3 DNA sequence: TGTGCCAGCAGCTTGGGCGAGGATACGCAGTATTTT. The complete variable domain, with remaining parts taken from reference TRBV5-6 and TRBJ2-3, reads DAGVTQSPTHLIKTRGQQVTLRCSPKSGHDTVSWYQQALGQGPQFIFQYYEEEERQRGNFPDRFSGHQFPNYSSELNVNALLLGDSALYLCASSLGEDTQYFGPGTRLTVL.

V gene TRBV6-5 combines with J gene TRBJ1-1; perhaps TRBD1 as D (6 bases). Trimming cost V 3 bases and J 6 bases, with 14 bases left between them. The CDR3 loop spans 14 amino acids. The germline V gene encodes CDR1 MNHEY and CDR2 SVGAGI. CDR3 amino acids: CASSYYRETSEAFF. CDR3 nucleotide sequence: TGTGCCAGCAGTTATTACAGGGAGACCTCTGAAGCTTTCTTT.

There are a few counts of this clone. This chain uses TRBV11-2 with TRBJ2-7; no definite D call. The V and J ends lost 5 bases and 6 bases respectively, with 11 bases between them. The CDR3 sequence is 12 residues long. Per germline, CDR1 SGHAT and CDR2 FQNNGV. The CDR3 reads CASSPLVGEQYF. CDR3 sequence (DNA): TGTGCCAGCAGCCCCCTGGTCGGCGAGCAGTACTTC.

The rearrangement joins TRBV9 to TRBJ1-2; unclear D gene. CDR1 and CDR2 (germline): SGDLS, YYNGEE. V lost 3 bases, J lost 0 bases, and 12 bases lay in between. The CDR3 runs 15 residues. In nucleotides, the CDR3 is TGTGCCAGCAGCGCGACCGGGAGAGCTAACTATGGCTACACCTTC. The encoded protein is CASSATGRANYGYTF.

The CDR3 DNA is TGTGCCAGCAGTTACACGGGGACTAGCGGGGGCAACGAGCAGTACTTC. Its translation is CASSYTGTSGGNEQYF. This sequence joins TRBV6-5 and TRBJ2-7, with TRBD2 identical over 14 bases. J lost 5 bases, V lost 2 bases, and 5 bases had no gene match. The CDR3 is 16 amino acids. Germline V lookup: CDR1 MNHEY, CDR2 SVGAGI.

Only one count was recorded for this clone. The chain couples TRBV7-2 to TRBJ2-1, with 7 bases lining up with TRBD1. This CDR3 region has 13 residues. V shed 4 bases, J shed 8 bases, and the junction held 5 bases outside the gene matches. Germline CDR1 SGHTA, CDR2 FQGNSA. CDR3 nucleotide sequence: TGTGCCAGCAGCTCCGACAGGGACCATGAGCAGTTCTTC. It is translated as CASSSDRDHEQFF.

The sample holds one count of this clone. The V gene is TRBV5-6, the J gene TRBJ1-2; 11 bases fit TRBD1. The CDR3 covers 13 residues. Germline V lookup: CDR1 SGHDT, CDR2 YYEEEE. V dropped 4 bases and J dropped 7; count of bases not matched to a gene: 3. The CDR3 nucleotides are TGTGCCAGCAGCAGGACAGGGGGCGGTGGCTACACCTTC. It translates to CASSRTGGGGYTF. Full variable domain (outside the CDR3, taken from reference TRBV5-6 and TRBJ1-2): DAGVTQSPTHLIKTRGQQVTLRCSPKSGHDTVSWYQQALGQGPQFIFQYYEEEERQRGNFPDRFSGHQFPNYSSELNVNALLLGDSALYLCASSRTGGGGYTFGSGTRLTVV.

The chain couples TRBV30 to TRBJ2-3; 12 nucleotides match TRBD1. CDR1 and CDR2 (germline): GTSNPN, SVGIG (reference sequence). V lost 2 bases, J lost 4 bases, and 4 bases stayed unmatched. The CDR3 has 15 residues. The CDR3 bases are TGTGCCTGGAGTTCTGGGACAGGGGGCGCAGATACGCAGTATTTT. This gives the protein CAWSSGTGGADTQYF. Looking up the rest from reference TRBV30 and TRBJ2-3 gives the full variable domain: SQTIHQWPATLVQPVGSPLSLECTVEGTSNPNLYWYRQAAGRGLQLLFYSVGIGQISSEVPQNLSASRPQDRQFILSSKKLLLSDSGFYLCAWSSGTGGADTQYFGPGTRLTVL.

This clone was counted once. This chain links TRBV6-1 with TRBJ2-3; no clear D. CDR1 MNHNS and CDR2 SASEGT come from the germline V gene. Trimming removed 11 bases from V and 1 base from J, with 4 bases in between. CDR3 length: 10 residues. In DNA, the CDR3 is TGTGCCCGAGGCACAGATACGCAGTATTTT. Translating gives CARGTDTQYF.